What follows is one TCR beta chain and its context. Its recognized antigen is unknown. These data belong to a study of monozygotic twins with inflammatory bowel disease (dated by TCRdb to the late 2010s). Study-wide context: The full study comprised 28 monozygotic twin pairs: nine German pairs (four IBD-concordant, five IBD-discordant) and 19 IBD-discordant Danish pairs. Within discordant pairs, disease-associated traits were sought mainly by comparing IBD patients with their genetically identical healthy co-twins. Each individual had, on average, about 151 000 unique TCRalpha sequences and 181 000 unique TCRbeta sequences available for analysis. What the authors observed across the whole study: IBD patients shared fewer clonotypes with other individuals than healthy twins did, most markedly in patients showing signs of disease activity. No single strong signal or clonotype linked to IBD turned up in the results, so the idea that one exists was not supported. Measured by the inverse Simpson index, TCRbeta repertoire diversity was lower in IBD patients than in their healthy co-twins. Because patients received different immunosuppressive treatments, the repertoires may have picked up extra background noise and variability between individuals. No difference in repertoire similarity was observed between concordant and discordant twins, possibly owing to limited statistical power. Distinction between different T cell subtypes could not be achieved in the analysis.

Library creation used 5' RACE. The input for every TCR library was 3500 ng of total RNA. For each sample, cDNA synthesis was carried out in eight separate reactions using SMARTScribe reverse transcriptase. During cDNA synthesis, unique molecular identifiers containing a 6-nucleotide sample barcode were introduced by template switching. Two nested PCRs of approximately 16 and 9 cycles amplified the TCRalpha and TCRbeta cDNA, and bead purification followed each PCR. Before amplification, cDNA was treated with uracil DNA-glycosylase and purified using the QIAquick PCR purification kit. In the second PCR, Illumina TruSeq-compatible adapters and sample-specific barcodes were added. Library quality and concentration were assessed using TapeStation and Qubit, and about 4.7 ng of each library was pooled. Sequencing of pooled libraries was carried out on an Illumina HiSeq2500 single-index Rapid Run using 2 x 100 bp reads and custom sequencing primers. The paper's data handling went like this. MiGEC version 1.2.6 was used for UMI-based consensus assembly to correct PCR and sequencing errors. MiXCR version 2.1.1 handled V(D)J alignment, clonotype assembly and CDR3 extraction. To normalise gene usage, clonotype sharing and MAIT/NKT TCR abundance, the analysis used the top 1000, 10 000 and 20 000 clonotypes per sample. Diversity was computed as the inverse Simpson index with the vegan R package after downsampling to 27 000 UMIs. Paired Mann-Whitney U tests on discordant twin pairs were used, with Benjamini-Hochberg multiple-testing correction. Based on TCRdb reprocessing of the reads, there is one entry per CDR3 protein sequence, and DNA is missing. TCRdb, not the authors, supplied the V and J calls. The sample table gives about 380,000 distinct CDR3 sequences. The top ten constitute 2% to 3% of the sample.

The CDR3 spans 13 residues, from the cysteine through the phenylalanine. No DNA was logged. As encoded in the germline V gene, CDR1 is KGHSH while CDR2 is LQKENI. From each donor, an approximately 2.5 ml peripheral blood sample was collected into PAXgene tubes and kept at -80 degrees C. Total RNA was isolated from whole blood with the PAXgene blood miRNA kit on an automated QIAcube, without T cell sorting. Deep TCRalpha and TCRbeta repertoire profiling with unique molecular barcoding was performed on peripheral blood of monozygotic twin pairs concordant or discordant for inflammatory bowel disease. For every twin pair, smoking habits were documented, and each individual was categorised as a current, former or never smoker.

Input material: blood. The chain couples TRBV18 to TRBJ1-1. The TCR originated in a human donor with ulcerative colitis or Crohn's disease, or a healthy co-twin of an affected twin (not recorded which). The encoded CDR3 is CASSQDMNTEAFF.